These T cell receptor beta chains were read from a single sample in a study of regulatory T cells in long-lasting Graves disease. TCRdb re-derived calls from the multiplex PCR reads in MiXCR, one entry per CDR3 protein. The sample consists of roughly 450,000 distinct CDR3 sequences, more than 20% of them appearing once. The starting material was peripheral blood mononuclear cells (PBMCs), obtained when the disease was refractory, from a patient treated with antithyroid drugs. Receptors originate from a female donor with Graves disease. Each CDR3 is given with its conserved first and last residue. A D gene is named only where the DNA matches it firmly. Rows may omit the clone size; those that give it use once, few, many or a size class.

clone size	J gene	V gene	D gene	CDR3 DNA	CDR3 protein
many	TRBJ2-7	TRBV6-1	NA	TGTGCCAGCAGTCTAACGGGGAGGTTCGACGAGCAGTACTTC	CASSLTGRFDEQYF
NA	TRBJ2-5	TRBV14	NA	TGTGCCAGCAGCCCTTCGGGGGATTGGGAGACCCAGTACTTC	CASSPSGDWETQYF
NA	TRBJ2-2	TRBV6-5	TRBD2	TGTGCCAGCAGTTACTCGGCCTCGGCGGGAGGGTTCACCGGGGAGCTGTTTTTT	CASSYSASAGGFTGELFF
many	TRBJ1-4	TRBV3-1	NA	TGTGCCAGCAGCCAAGAAGGCACTTGGCCTAATGAAAAACTGTTTTTT	CASSQEGTWPNEKLFF
many	TRBJ1-1	TRBV12-3/TRBV12-4	NA	TGTGCCAGCAGTTTAACCCGGCGCTTTGAAGCTTTCTTT	CASSLTRRFEAFF
NA	TRBJ2-7	TRBV27	NA	TGTGCCAGCAGCCTCAGCCCTGGGGGAACAGCCTACGAGCAGTACTTC	CASSLSPGGTAYEQYF
NA	TRBJ1-5	TRBV5-1	TRBD1	TGCGCCAGCAGCCTAGGGGACAGGACAGATCAGCCCCAGCATTTT	CASSLGDRTDQPQHF
many	TRBJ2-7	TRBV5-1	NA	TGCGCCAGCAGCTTAAACATTGGGGTTTACGAGCAGTACTTC	CASSLNIGVYEQYF
NA	TRBJ1-3	TRBV5-1	TRBD1	TGCGCCAGCAGCTCGGGGACAGGGGGAGAAGGAAACACCATATATTTT	CASSSGTGGEGNTIYF
NA	TRBJ2-1	TRBV20-1	TRBD2	TGCAGTGCTAGAGGTCCTAGCGGTTACAATGAGCAGTTCTTC	CSARGPSGYNEQFF
NA	TRBJ1-2	TRBV20-1	NA	TGCAGTGCTAGATTCGGAGGAGACTATGGCTACACCTTC	CSARFGGDYGYTF
NA	TRBJ2-1	TRBV28	TRBD1	TGTGCCAGCAGTTTATTGAAGAGGGGGCAAGAGGAGCAGTTCTTC	CASSLLKRGQEEQFF
many	TRBJ2-2	TRBV6-1	NA	TGTGCCAGCACCGCAAGGCTAGCCGGGGAGCTGTTTTTT	CASTARLAGELFF
NA	TRBJ2-7	TRBV29-1	TRBD1	TGCAGCGTTGAAGGCACCAACGACAGGGCCACGGCCGAGCAGTACTTC	CSVEGTNDRATAEQYF
many	TRBJ1-6	TRBV2	NA	TGTGCCAGCAAAAGGGACGCCAGCGGCGGGTCTAATTCACCCCTCCACTTT	CASKRDASGGSNSPLHF
once	TRBJ2-1	TRBV6-1	NA	TGTGCCAGCACCGCTATGGACTCCTACAATGAGCAGTTCTTC	CASTAMDSYNEQFF
many	TRBJ1-1	TRBV30	NA	TGTGCCTGGAGTGTTAACGTGGGCTACGGTCATGCTTTCTTT	CAWSVNVGYGHAFF
many	TRBJ2-2	TRBV5-1	TRBD1	TGCGCCAGCAGCAAGGACAGGTCGAACACCGGGGAGCTGTTTTTT	CASSKDRSNTGELFF
many	TRBJ1-1	TRBV12-3/TRBV12-4	NA	TGTGCCAGCAGTTTTCGACAGTACACTGAAGCTTTCTTT	CASSFRQYTEAFF
few	TRBJ2-5	TRBV6-2/TRBV6-3	NA	TGTGCCAGCAGGGAGCTCCCGGGAACCCAGTACTTC	CASRELPGTQYF
few	TRBJ2-5	TRBV3-1	TRBD2	TGTGCCAGCAGCCTGACTAGCGTCCAAGAGACCCAGTACTTC	CASSLTSVQETQYF
NA	TRBJ2-7	TRBV7-2	TRBD2	TGTGCCAGCAGCTGGGGACTAGCGGAAACCTACGAGCAGTACTTC	CASSWGLAETYEQYF
few	TRBJ2-7	TRBV4-1	NA	TGCGCCAGCAGTCCTACGGCCGTCCGGGGCGAGCAGTACTTC	CASSPTAVRGEQYF
many	TRBJ1-2	TRBV4-2	NA	TGTGCCAGCAGCCTACTAGGGGTAACTAACTATGGCTACACCTTC	CASSLLGVTNYGYTF
NA	TRBJ2-1	TRBV2	TRBD2	TGTGCCAGCGGCTCGGGACTAGCGGGAGTGGGGAATGAGCAGTTCTTC	CASGSGLAGVGNEQFF
NA	TRBJ2-7	TRBV20-1	NA	TGCAGTGCCCAGGACGGAGAGCCTAACGAGCAGTACTTC	CSAQDGEPNEQYF
many	TRBJ2-7	TRBV7-2	NA	TGTGCCAGCAGCTTGCTCAACTCCTACGAGCAGTACTTC	CASSLLNSYEQYF
NA	TRBJ2-2	TRBV19	NA	TGTGCCAGTAGTATAGGTCACGGGATACCCGGGGAGCTGTTTTTT	CASSIGHGIPGELFF
NA	TRBJ2-5	TRBV29-1	NA	TGCAGCGTTGATCTAGCTACCCCGACGGAGACCCAGTACTTC	CSVDLATPTETQYF
few	TRBJ1-5	TRBV6-1	NA	TGTGCCAGCAGTGCTGGGGGGGGTTTAGGGGGACACACAAGGCCCCAGCATTTT	CASSAGGGLGGHTRPQHF
few	TRBJ2-2	TRBV12-3/TRBV12-4	TRBD2	TGTGCCAGCAGTTTCAGGCGAGCGGGAGGGCCTTCGAACACCGGGGAGCTGTTTTTT	CASSFRRAGGPSNTGELFF
many	TRBJ1-5	TRBV29-1	NA	TGCAGCGCTCAAGCGGGTAGTCAGCCCCAGCATTTT	CSAQAGSQPQHF
few	TRBJ1-2	TRBV9	NA	TGTGCCAGCAGCCCTCGCGGCCACAGCTATGGCTACACCTTC	CASSPRGHSYGYTF
few	TRBJ2-7	TRBV14	NA	TGTGCCAGCAGCCAACTTAGCTCCTACGAGCAGTACTTC	CASSQLSSYEQYF
few	TRBJ1-1	TRBV6-1	NA	TGTGCCAGCAGTCCCGATGCACCAAGGACTGAAGCTTTCTTT	CASSPDAPRTEAFF
NA	TRBJ1-3	TRBV4-2	TRBD1	TGTGCCAGCAGCCCCCGGGGACAGGGGGCAGGAAACACCATATATTTT	CASSPRGQGAGNTIYF
NA	TRBJ1-6	TRBV6-1	NA	TGTGCCAGCATCGGCCATTATAATTCACCCCTCCACTTT	CASIGHYNSPLHF
NA	TRBJ2-3	TRBV9	NA	TGTGCCAGCAGCGTAGACCCAGATACGCAGTATTTT	CASSVDPDTQYF
NA	TRBJ1-1	TRBV20-1	NA	TGCAGTGCTAGAGTATGGGATGAAGCTTTCTTT	CSARVWDEAFF
NA	TRBJ2-2	TRBV6-1	NA	TGTGCCAGCAGTGGCCGGGAGAACACCGGGGAGCTGTTTTTT	CASSGRENTGELFF
many	TRBJ1-2	TRBV28	NA	TGTGCCAGCAGTACCCCTGGGGGGGGTCACTATGGCTACACCTTC	CASSTPGGGHYGYTF
NA	TRBJ2-2	TRBV3-1	NA	TGTGCCAGCAGAGGCACAATAGTGTCCGGGGAGCTGTTTTTT	CASRGTIVSGELFF
NA	TRBJ1-1	TRBV5-1	NA	TGCGCCAGCAGCTTGGGGGGCAGGAGGAACACTGAAGCTTTCTTT	CASSLGGRRNTEAFF